This paragraph reports one T cell receptor (beta chain). The record originates from a study of T cell changes during pregnancy in multiple sclerosis. V lost 5 bases and J lost 0, with 8 bases in between. The CDR3 totals 15 residues. Germline CDR1 is SGHTA and CDR2 is FQGTGA. Sequenced by immunoSEQ multiplex PCR; TCRdb stores in-frame clones only, minus some. The sample carries about 53,000 clones, 90% recorded once. This chain connects TRBV7-3 to TRBJ2-6, with a possible D match to TRBD1 (5 bases). The sequence came from a female donor with multiple sclerosis, enrolled in a pregnancy study. The material sequenced was CD8+ T cells from peripheral blood mononuclear cells, taken before pregnancy. The CDR3 DNA is TGTGCCAGCAGCCCAGGGTACTCTGGGGCCAACGTCCTGACTTTC. Residues: CASSPGYSGANVLTF.